Following are 18 T cell receptor beta chains from one sample sequenced in a study of OX40 agonist ivuxolimab in advanced cancers. Produced via immunoSEQ multiplex PCR; TCRdb's table is partial and in-frame only. The sample yields approximately 82,000 clones, 80% to 95% seen once. The sample here was CD4+ or CD8+ T cells sorted from blood, taken in a trial of the OX40 agonist ivuxolimab. All receptors derive from an adult with an advanced solid tumor such as melanoma, head and neck, liver or kidney cancer.

The V gene is TRBV6-5, the J gene TRBJ2-1; D remains ambiguous. The CDR3 sequence is 14 residues long. Germline CDR1 and CDR2: MNHEY and SVGAGI. Trimming cost V 2 bases and J 4 bases, with 9 bases left between them. The CDR3 protein is CASSYTKAYNEQFF. The CDR3 DNA reads TGTGCCAGCAGTTACACTAAGGCGTACAATGAGCAGTTCTTC.

The chain links TRBV9 to TRBJ2-1; 7 bases line up with TRBD2. This CDR3 region has 17 residues. Per germline, CDR1 SGDLS and CDR2 YYNGEE. Trimming cost V 0 bases and J 7 bases; bases outside gene matches: 13. This CDR3 is CASSVGVAGAGLNEQFF. The CDR3, as DNA: TGTGCCAGCAGCGTAGGCGTCGCGGGAGCTGGGCTGAATGAGCAGTTCTTC.

The rearrangement links TRBV7-9 to TRBJ2-7; D gene ambiguous. Germline-derived CDR1 and CDR2 are SEHNR and FQNEAQ (reference sequence). Deletions cut 5 bases from V and 6 bases from J, with 8 bases between. The CDR3 sequence is 11 residues long. CDR3 in amino acids: CASSPEGEQYF. DNA for the CDR3: TGTGCCAGCAGCCCTGAAGGCGAGCAGTACTTC.

Of note for this clone: A read error may account for a junction end that differs from germline. The chain is built from TRBV11-3 and TRBJ2-6; D unresolved. CDR3 length: 13 residues. CDR1 SGHNT and CDR2 YENEEA come from the germline V gene. The CDR3 region has the DNA TGTGCCAGCAGCTCTTACCCTCACGGTGGGTGCTCTTTC. This encodes CASSSYPHGGCSF.

This rearrangement joins TRBV6-1 to TRBJ2-5, with 7 bases lining up with TRBD1. The CDR3 totals 15 residues. Germline CDR1 reads MNHNS; CDR2 reads SASEGT. V lost 7 bases, J lost 2 bases, and 10 bases stayed unmatched. CDR3 in DNA: TGTGCCAGCAAGCTCCAACCGGGACAGCAAGAGACCCAGTACTTC. Translating gives CASKLQPGQQETQYF.

This clone has just one count. This chain uses TRBV11-1 with TRBJ2-5; the D gene is possibly TRBD2 (6 bases). Germline V gene lookup returns CDR1 SGHAT and CDR2 FQDESV (reference sequence). The CDR3 spans 15 residues. V was trimmed by 5 bases and J by 5 bases, leaving 18 bases between them. CDR3 amino acids: CASSQGGARTETQYF. DNA of the CDR3: TGTGCCAGCAGCCAAGGAGGGGCGCGTACCGAGACCCAGTACTTC.

The chain uses TRBV6-1 and TRBJ1-2; the D gene is possibly TRBD1 (6 bases). Trimming stripped 7 bases from V and 5 bases from J, with 14 bases between. The germline CDR1 and CDR2 sequences are MNHNS and SASEGT. The CDR3 is 13 residues long. The CDR3 loop is CASIPGTRYGYTF. The CDR3 nucleotides read TGTGCCAGCATCCCTGGGACACGATATGGCTACACCTTC.

The gene calls are TRBV30 and TRBJ2-5; D tentatively reads TRBD1 or TRBD2 (5 bases each). The ends were cut back, 3 bases at V and 9 bases at J, with 11 bases in the middle. The germline V gene has CDR1 GTSNPN and CDR2 SVGIG (reference sequence). The CDR3 has 11 amino acids. For the CDR3, the DNA is TGTGCCTGGAGAGGGGAGCTGGCCCAGTACTTC. Protein sequence: CAWRGELAQYF.

The V call is TRBV25-1, the J call TRBJ2-5, with D perhaps TRBD2 (5 bases). The J call may be incorrect, as the DNA end agrees better with TRBJ2-7. Germline values: CDR1 MGHDK, CDR2 SYGVNS. The CDR3 sequence is 15 residues long. The CDR3 region has the DNA TGTGCCAGCAGTGATAGGAGGAGGAGCTCCTACGAGCAGTACTTC. The encoded protein is CASSDRRRSSYEQYF.

The chain carries TRBV19 and TRBJ1-5; D might be TRBD1 (6 bases). The germline V gene has CDR1 LNHDA and CDR2 SQIVND (reference sequence). The CDR3 has 13 amino acids. V was cut by 7 bases and J by 3 bases, with 10 bases left in between. The CDR3, as DNA: TGTGCCAGTACCCGGACAGACAATCAGCCCCAGCATTTT. This gives the protein CASTRTDNQPQHF. Together with reference TRBV19 and TRBJ1-5, the CDR3 gives the full variable domain: DGGITQSPKYLFRKEGQNVTLSCEQNLNHDAMYWYRQDPGQGLRLIYYSQIVNDFQKGDIAEGYSVSREKKESFPLTVTSAQKNPTAFYLCASTRTDNQPQHFGDGTRLSIL.

J is TRBJ2-7 and V is TRBV5-1, with D maybe TRBD1 (6 bases). The CDR3 runs to 14 residues. Trimming shortened V by 4 bases and J by 3 bases, and 14 bases separated the two germline ends. Looked up from germline, CDR1 is SGHRS and CDR2 is YFSETQ. CDR3 residues: CASSPATGFYEQYF. The CDR3 coding sequence is TGCGCCAGCAGCCCGGCGACAGGTTTCTACGAGCAGTACTTC.

This clone was counted once. The V and J genes are TRBV19 and TRBJ1-3, with D hard to call. The CDR3 runs 12 residues. The germline V gene has CDR1 LNHDA and CDR2 SQIVND (reference sequence). V gave up 8 bases and J gave up 3 bases, with 8 bases separating them. The DNA of the CDR3 is TGTGCCAGTCATAAATATGGAAACACCATATATTTT. Translating gives CASHKYGNTIYF.

V usage is TRBV5-5 and J usage is TRBJ2-1; D gene ambiguous. The CDR3 is made up of 14 amino acids. CDR1 SGHKS and CDR2 YYEKEE come from the germline V gene (reference sequence). Trimming removed 1 base from V and 5 bases from J, with 10 bases in between. The CDR3 sequence is CASSLRNTDNEQFF. The CDR3 DNA follows: TGTGCCAGCAGCTTGAGAAATACGGACAATGAGCAGTTCTTC.

The chain joins TRBV19 to TRBJ2-7; 7 bases agree with TRBD1. The CDR3 has 12 residues. In germline, CDR1 is LNHDA, CDR2 SQIVND (reference sequence). J was trimmed by 3 bases and V by 10 bases; bases with no gene match: 6. In nucleotides, the CDR3 is TGTGCCACGTCGACAGGGAACTACGAGCAGTACTTC. This sequence encodes CATSTGNYEQYF.

This chain joins TRBV15 and TRBJ1-1; D is possibly TRBD1 (5 bases). Germline assignment: CDR1 LNHNV and CDR2 YYDKDF (reference sequence). The V gene lost 1 base and the J gene lost 4 bases, with 10 bases spanning the gap. This CDR3 region has 14 residues. The CDR3 coding sequence is TGTGCCACCAGCAGAGGGCGAGGGGCCACTGAAGCTTTCTTT. Amino acids: CATSRGRGATEAFF.

The V gene is TRBV6-5, the J gene TRBJ1-1; TRBD1 is a possible D gene (5 bases). Germline CDR1 is MNHEY and CDR2 is SVGAGI. The length of the CDR3 is 16 residues. Between the trimmed V and J ends, which lost 0 bases and 0 bases, there was a span of 11 bases. CDR3 DNA: TGTGCCAGCAGTTACTCGATGAAGGGGATGAACACTGAAGCTTTCTTT. Amino acid sequence: CASSYSMKGMNTEAFF.

V gene TRBV12-5 combines with J gene TRBJ2-2; D unresolved. CDR1 is LGHNT, CDR2 FRNRAP, per germline. V was cut by 2 bases and J by 6 bases, with 10 bases left in between. The CDR3 loop spans 14 amino acids. DNA for the CDR3: TGTGCTAGTGGTTTGCCCGTAAGGCCCGGGGAGCTGTTTTTT. This translates into CASGLPVRPGELFF.

V and J are TRBV27 and TRBJ2-1; D not resolved. Germline CDR1 and CDR2: MNHEY and SMNVEV (reference sequence). Trimming shortened V by 6 bases and J by 4 bases, and 16 bases separated the two germline ends. The CDR3 covers 15 residues. The CDR3: CASRSLGQGYNEQFF. CDR3 DNA sequence: TGTGCCAGCAGGAGCTTAGGTCAAGGTTACAATGAGCAGTTCTTC.